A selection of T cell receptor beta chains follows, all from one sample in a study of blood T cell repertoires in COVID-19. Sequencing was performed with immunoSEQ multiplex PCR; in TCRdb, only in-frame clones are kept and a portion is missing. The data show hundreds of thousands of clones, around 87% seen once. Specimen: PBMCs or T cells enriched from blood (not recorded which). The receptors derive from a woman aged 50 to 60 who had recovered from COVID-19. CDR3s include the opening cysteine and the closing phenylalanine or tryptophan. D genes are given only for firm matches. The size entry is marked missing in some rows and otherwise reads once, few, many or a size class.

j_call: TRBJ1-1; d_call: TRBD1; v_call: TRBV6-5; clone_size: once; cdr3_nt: TGTGCCAGCAGTTCAACCGCAGGGGGGAACACTGAAGCTTTCTTT; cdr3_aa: CASSSTAGGNTEAFF
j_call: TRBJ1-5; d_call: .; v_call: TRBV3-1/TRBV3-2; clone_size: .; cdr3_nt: TGTGCCAGCAGTACTCAGGGTAGCAATCAGCCCCAGCATTTT; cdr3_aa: CASSTQGSNQPQHF
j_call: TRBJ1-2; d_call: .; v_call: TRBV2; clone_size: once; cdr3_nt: TGTGCCAGCGGTAACATGCAAGGCTACACCTTC; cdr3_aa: CASGNMQGYTF
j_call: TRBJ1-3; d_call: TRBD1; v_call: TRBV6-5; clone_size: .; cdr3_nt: TGTGCCAGCAGAGGGGGCGGCGGAAACACCATATATTTT; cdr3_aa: CASRGGGGNTIYF
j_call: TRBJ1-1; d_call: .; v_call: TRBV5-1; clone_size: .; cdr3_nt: TGCGCCAGCAGCCTGCAAGAGGGATCTGAAGCTTTCTTT; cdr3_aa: CASSLQEGSEAFF
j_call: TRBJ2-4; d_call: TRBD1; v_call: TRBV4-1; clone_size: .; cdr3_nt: TGCGCCAGCAGCCAAGAGGGGACAGGGTGGGTCAAAAACATTCAGTACTTC; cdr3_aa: CASSQEGTGWVKNIQYF
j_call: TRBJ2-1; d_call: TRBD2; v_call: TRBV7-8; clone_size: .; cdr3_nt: TGTGCCAGCGGGAGGGACCGCCTTACCAATGAGCAGTTCTTC; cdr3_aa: CASGRDRLTNEQFF
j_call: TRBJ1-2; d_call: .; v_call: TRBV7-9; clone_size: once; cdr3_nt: TGTGCCAGCAGCTTCTCTGGAGGCAGGCAAGGCTACACCTTC; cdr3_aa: CASSFSGGRQGYTF
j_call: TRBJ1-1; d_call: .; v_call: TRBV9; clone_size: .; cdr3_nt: TGTGCCAGCAGCGTCGAACCGGGGGTGTCTGAAGCTTTCTTT; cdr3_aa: CASSVEPGVSEAFF
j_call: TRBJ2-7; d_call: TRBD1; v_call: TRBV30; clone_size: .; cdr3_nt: TGTGCCTGGAGTGCCGGGACAGGTACCTACGAGCAGTACTTC; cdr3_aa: CAWSAGTGTYEQYF
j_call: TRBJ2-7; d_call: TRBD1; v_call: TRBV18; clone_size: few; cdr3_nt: TGTGCCAGCTCACCTGCCCGGGACAGGGTCTGGGAGCAGTACTTC; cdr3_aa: CASSPARDRVWEQYF
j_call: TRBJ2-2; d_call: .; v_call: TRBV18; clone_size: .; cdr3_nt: TGTGCCAGCTCACGCGGGAACACCGGGGAGCTGTTTTTT; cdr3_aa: CASSRGNTGELFF
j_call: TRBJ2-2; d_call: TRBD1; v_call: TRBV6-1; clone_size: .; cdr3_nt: TGTGCCAGCAGTGAAGCTCGGGGACAGGGGACCGGGGAGCTGTTTTTT; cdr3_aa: CASSEARGQGTGELFF
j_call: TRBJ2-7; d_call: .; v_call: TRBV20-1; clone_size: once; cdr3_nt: TGCAGTGCCCTAATAATGTACGAGCAGTACTTC; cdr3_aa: CSALIMYEQYF
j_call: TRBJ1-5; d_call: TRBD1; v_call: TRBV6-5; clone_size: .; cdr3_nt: TGTGCCAGCGTACAGGGGGGGGATCAGCCCCAGCATTTT; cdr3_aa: CASVQGGDQPQHF
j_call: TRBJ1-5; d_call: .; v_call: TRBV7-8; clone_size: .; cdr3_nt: TGTGCCAGCAGCTTAATTGGACAAGTCAATCAGCCCCAGCATTTT; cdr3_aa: CASSLIGQVNQPQHF
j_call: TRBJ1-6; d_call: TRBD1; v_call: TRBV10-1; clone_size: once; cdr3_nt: TGCGCCAGCATTGTGGCCAGAGATACCGGGACAGGGTGTTATAGTTCACCCCTCCACTTT; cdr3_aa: CASIVARDTGTGCYSSPLHF
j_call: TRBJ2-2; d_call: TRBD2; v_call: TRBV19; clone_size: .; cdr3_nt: TGTGCCAGTAGGGGTACTAGCGGGGGGACTAACACCGGGGAGCTGTTTTTT; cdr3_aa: CASRGTSGGTNTGELFF
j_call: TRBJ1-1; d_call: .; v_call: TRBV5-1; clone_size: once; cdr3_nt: TGCGCCAGCCTCGTACGTCGAGAGAACACTGAAGCTTTCTTT; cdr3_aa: CASLVRRENTEAFF
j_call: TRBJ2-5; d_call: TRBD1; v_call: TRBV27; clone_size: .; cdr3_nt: TGTGCCAGCAGTTCGGACAGGGGTTGGGAGACCCAGTACTTC; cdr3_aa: CASSSDRGWETQYF
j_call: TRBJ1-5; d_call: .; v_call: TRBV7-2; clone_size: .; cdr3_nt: TGTGCCAGCAGCCCCCGGGGTCATCAGCCCCAGCATTTT; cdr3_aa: CASSPRGHQPQHF
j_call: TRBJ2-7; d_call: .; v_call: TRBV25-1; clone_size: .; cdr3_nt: TGTGCCAGCAGTGTAGCCTACGAGCAGTACTTC; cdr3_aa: CASSVAYEQYF
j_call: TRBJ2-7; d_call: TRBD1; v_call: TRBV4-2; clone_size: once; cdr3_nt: TGTGCCAGCAGCAAAGGGGACAGGGACGAGCAGTACTTC; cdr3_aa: CASSKGDRDEQYF
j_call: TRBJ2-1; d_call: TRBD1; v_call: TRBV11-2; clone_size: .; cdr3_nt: TGTGCCAGCAGCGCCCTGACAGGGGGACCCTACAATGAGCAGTTCTTC; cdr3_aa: CASSALTGGPYNEQFF
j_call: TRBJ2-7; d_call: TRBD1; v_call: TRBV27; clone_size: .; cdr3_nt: TGTGCCAGCACTAAAATCGGGACAGACTACGAGCAGTACTTC; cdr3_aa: CASTKIGTDYEQYF
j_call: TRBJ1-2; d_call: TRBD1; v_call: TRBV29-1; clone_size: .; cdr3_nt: TGCAGCGGTTGGATGGCAGGGGGCCTTGGCTACACCTTC; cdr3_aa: CSGWMAGGLGYTF
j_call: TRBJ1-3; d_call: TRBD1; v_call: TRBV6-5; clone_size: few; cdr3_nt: TGTGCCAGCAGTATAGGGACAGCCTCTGGAAACACCATATATTTT; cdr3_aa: CASSIGTASGNTIYF
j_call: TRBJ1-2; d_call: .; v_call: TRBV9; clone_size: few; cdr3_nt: TGTGCCAGCAGCGCTTTCTATGGCTACACCTTC; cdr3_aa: CASSAFYGYTF
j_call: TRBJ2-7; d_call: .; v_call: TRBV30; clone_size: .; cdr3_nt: TGTGCCTGGAGTGTACGTCGTCCTAGCACCTCTCTTGAGCAGTACTTC; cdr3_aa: CAWSVRRPSTSLEQYF
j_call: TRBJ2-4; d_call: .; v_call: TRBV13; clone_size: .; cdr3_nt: TGTGCCAGCAGCTTAGACTATACAGGGAGCATTCAGTACTTC; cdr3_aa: CASSLDYTGSIQYF
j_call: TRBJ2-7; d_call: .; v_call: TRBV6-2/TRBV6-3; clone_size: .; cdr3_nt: TGTGCCAGCAGTCAAAACACCTTCCTTACGGAGCAGTACTTC; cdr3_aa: CASSQNTFLTEQYF
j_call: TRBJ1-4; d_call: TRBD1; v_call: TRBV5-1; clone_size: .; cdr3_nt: TGCGCCAGCAGCGGTCGACAGGGTCATATCGTGGGGAATGAAAAACTGTTTTTT; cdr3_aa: CASSGRQGHIVGNEKLFF
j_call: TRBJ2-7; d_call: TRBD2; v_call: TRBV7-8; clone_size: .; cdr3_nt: TGTGCCAGCAGCTTAGAGGCCCTAGCGGGGGTCGGGGGCCATAGAATCTACGAGCAGTACTTC; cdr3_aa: CASSLEALAGVGGHRIYEQYF
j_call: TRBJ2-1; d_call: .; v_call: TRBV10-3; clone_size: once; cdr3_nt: TGTGCCACCTTATCAGGGGCTAGATACAATGAGCAGTTCTTC; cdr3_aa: CATLSGARYNEQFF
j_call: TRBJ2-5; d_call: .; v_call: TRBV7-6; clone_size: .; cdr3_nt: TGTGCCAGCAGTCTGGGGGGAGGGACCCAGTACTTC; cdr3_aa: CASSLGGGTQYF
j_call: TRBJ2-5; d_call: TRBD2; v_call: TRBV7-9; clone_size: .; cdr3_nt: TGTGCCAGCAGTTTCAGCGGGGGGCCCTTGGAGACCCAGTACTTC; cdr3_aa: CASSFSGGPLETQYF
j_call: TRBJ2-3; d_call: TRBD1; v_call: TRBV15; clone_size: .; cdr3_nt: TGTGCCACCAGCAGAGATTTGGTCGGGACAGGGGTGGGCACAGATACGCAGTATTTT; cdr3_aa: CATSRDLVGTGVGTDTQYF